Listed below are T cell receptor beta chains from one sample, sequenced in a study of CD4+ T cells in melanoma. Sequencing was performed with immunoSEQ multiplex PCR; in TCRdb, only in-frame clones are kept and a portion is missing. This table has roughly 54,000 clones, roughly nine tenths appearing once. What was sequenced was peripheral blood. These receptors came from a human donor with melanoma. The CDR3 runs from the conserved cysteine through the conserved F or W. D genes are given only for firm matches. Where a row states a size, it is once, few, many or the class of an expanded clone; other rows omit it.

d_gene: TRBD1; abundance: -; v_gene: TRBV19; j_gene: TRBJ2-7; len: 15; CDR3nt: TGTGCCAGTAGTATACCGGGACAGGGGAGGTACGAGCAGTACTTC; CDR3aa: CASSIPGQGRYEQYF
d_gene: -; abundance: -; v_gene: TRBV9; j_gene: TRBJ2-2; len: 13; CDR3nt: TGTGCCAGCAGCGTCACCCACACCGGGGAGCTGTTTTTT; CDR3aa: CASSVTHTGELFF
d_gene: -; abundance: -; v_gene: TRBV11-2; j_gene: TRBJ1-1; len: 15; CDR3nt: TGTGCCAGCAGCTTAGATCTCAGGGGTAACACTGAAGCTTTCTTT; CDR3aa: CASSLDLRGNTEAFF
d_gene: TRBD1; abundance: -; v_gene: TRBV28; j_gene: TRBJ2-7; len: 14; CDR3nt: TGTGCCACCTTCCCGGGACAGGTCTCCTACGAGCAGTACTTC; CDR3aa: CATFPGQVSYEQYF
d_gene: -; abundance: once; v_gene: TRBV30; j_gene: TRBJ1-5; len: 12; CDR3nt: TGTGTCCCCAAGGGGGGTCATCAGCCCCAGCATTTT; CDR3aa: CVPKGGHQPQHF
d_gene: -; abundance: few; v_gene: TRBV6-5; j_gene: TRBJ1-6; len: 15; CDR3nt: TGTGCCAGCAGTTACCAGGTTCCCTATAATTCACCCCTCCACTTT; CDR3aa: CASSYQVPYNSPLHF
d_gene: TRBD1; abundance: -; v_gene: TRBV5-6; j_gene: TRBJ2-3; len: 15; CDR3nt: TGTGCCAGCAGCTTGACAGGACAGGGCACAGATACGCAGTATTTT; CDR3aa: CASSLTGQGTDTQYF
d_gene: -; abundance: -; v_gene: TRBV19; j_gene: TRBJ2-7; len: 14; CDR3nt: TGTGCCAGTAGTATCTCTGTCACATCCTACGAGCAGTACTTC; CDR3aa: CASSISVTSYEQYF
d_gene: -; abundance: -; v_gene: TRBV7-2; j_gene: TRBJ2-7; len: 13; CDR3nt: TGTGCCAGCAGCACCGGGACCCCCTACGAGCAGTACTTC; CDR3aa: CASSTGTPYEQYF
d_gene: TRBD1; abundance: -; v_gene: TRBV5-1; j_gene: TRBJ1-6; len: 18; CDR3nt: TGCGCCAGCAGCTTGGTCGGGCAGGGGACAGGGCGAAATTCACCCCTCCACTTT; CDR3aa: CASSLVGQGTGRNSPLHF
d_gene: TRBD1; abundance: -; v_gene: TRBV28; j_gene: TRBJ1-2; len: 15; CDR3nt: TGTGCCAGCAGGGGTCAGGGGGGGATTAACTATGGCTACACCTTC; CDR3aa: CASRGQGGINYGYTF
d_gene: -; abundance: -; v_gene: TRBV5-5; j_gene: TRBJ1-2; len: 17; CDR3nt: TGTGCCAGCAACCTCCGGGACGGAGAAGAGACTAACTATGGCTACACCTTC; CDR3aa: CASNLRDGEETNYGYTF
d_gene: TRBD1; abundance: -; v_gene: TRBV4-1; j_gene: TRBJ1-5; len: 15; CDR3nt: TGCGCCAGCAGCCAAGGGGACAGGGAAAATCAGCCCCAGCATTTT; CDR3aa: CASSQGDRENQPQHF
d_gene: -; abundance: -; v_gene: TRBV5-1; j_gene: TRBJ1-1; len: 14; CDR3nt: TGCGCCAGCAGCTTGGGAGGGCCGAACACTGAAGCTTTCTTT; CDR3aa: CASSLGGPNTEAFF
d_gene: -; abundance: once; v_gene: TRBV2; j_gene: TRBJ1-4; len: 13; CDR3nt: TGTGCCAGTCAGACAGGAGGTGGGGAAAAACTGTTTTTT; CDR3aa: CASQTGGGEKLFF
d_gene: -; abundance: -; v_gene: TRBV18; j_gene: TRBJ1-2; len: 15; CDR3nt: TGTGCCAGCTCACCACAACACAGCCAAAACTATGGCTACACCTTC; CDR3aa: CASSPQHSQNYGYTF
d_gene: TRBD1; abundance: -; v_gene: TRBV2; j_gene: TRBJ2-5; len: 14; CDR3nt: TGTGCCAGCACCCGGGACAGGGGACAAGAGACCCAGTACTTC; CDR3aa: CASTRDRGQETQYF
d_gene: TRBD1; abundance: -; v_gene: TRBV7-2; j_gene: TRBJ1-1; len: 14; CDR3nt: TGTGCCAGCAGCATAGGGACAGGCATCACTGAAGCTTTCTTT; CDR3aa: CASSIGTGITEAFF
d_gene: -; abundance: -; v_gene: TRBV4-1; j_gene: TRBJ1-1; len: 15; CDR3nt: TGCGCCAGCAGCCAAGAAATCGGGCCGAACACTGAAGCTTTCTTT; CDR3aa: CASSQEIGPNTEAFF
d_gene: -; abundance: -; v_gene: TRBV19; j_gene: TRBJ2-7; len: 14; CDR3nt: TGTGCCAGTAGTACCCAGGACAGATCCTACGAGCAGTACTTC; CDR3aa: CASSTQDRSYEQYF
d_gene: TRBD1; abundance: -; v_gene: TRBV30; j_gene: TRBJ2-7; len: 12; CDR3nt: TGTGCCTGGGACAGGGGATACTACGAGCAGTACTTC; CDR3aa: CAWDRGYYEQYF
d_gene: TRBD1; abundance: -; v_gene: TRBV27; j_gene: TRBJ1-3; len: 15; CDR3nt: TGTGCCAGCAGTTTACGACAGGGAGCTGGAAACACCATATATTTT; CDR3aa: CASSLRQGAGNTIYF
d_gene: -; abundance: -; v_gene: TRBV5-1; j_gene: TRBJ2-1; len: 10; CDR3nt: TGCGCCAGCAGGGGTAGTGAGCAGTTCTTC; CDR3aa: CASRGSEQFF
d_gene: -; abundance: -; v_gene: TRBV5-6; j_gene: TRBJ1-1; len: 16; CDR3nt: TGTGCCAGCAGCTTGGCGTCTACATGGATGAACACTGAAGCTTTCTTT; CDR3aa: CASSLASTWMNTEAFF
d_gene: TRBD1; abundance: -; v_gene: TRBV7-6; j_gene: TRBJ2-7; len: 15; CDR3nt: TGTGCCAGCAGCTCCGGACAGGGTTTTTCCTACGAGCAGTACTTC; CDR3aa: CASSSGQGFSYEQYF
d_gene: -; abundance: -; v_gene: TRBV15; j_gene: TRBJ1-1; len: 13; CDR3nt: TGTGCCACCAGCGAGGCGATTAACACTGAAGCTTTCTTT; CDR3aa: CATSEAINTEAFF
d_gene: -; abundance: once; v_gene: TRBV19; j_gene: TRBJ1-6; len: 15; CDR3nt: TGTGCCAGTCGTTCGGGAAGCTCCTATAATTCACTCCTCCACTTT; CDR3aa: CASRSGSSYNSLLHF
d_gene: TRBD1; abundance: -; v_gene: TRBV6-6; j_gene: TRBJ1-5; len: 14; CDR3nt: TGTGCCAGCAGCCGGACAGGCCCCAATCAGCCCCAGCATTTT; CDR3aa: CASSRTGPNQPQHF
d_gene: TRBD1; abundance: -; v_gene: TRBV7-9; j_gene: TRBJ2-1; len: 16; CDR3nt: TGTGCCAGCAGCTTAGAGTTGGGGACAGTTTACAATGAGCAGTTCTTC; CDR3aa: CASSLELGTVYNEQFF
d_gene: TRBD1; abundance: -; v_gene: TRBV27; j_gene: TRBJ1-1; len: 15; CDR3nt: TGTGCCAGCAGTTCATACAGGGGTTTGATGACTGAAGCTTTCTTT; CDR3aa: CASSSYRGLMTEAFF
d_gene: -; abundance: -; v_gene: TRBV2; j_gene: TRBJ2-7; len: 13; CDR3nt: TGTGCCAGCAGGGACCGGAGATCCTACGAGCAGTACTTC; CDR3aa: CASRDRRSYEQYF
d_gene: TRBD1; abundance: -; v_gene: TRBV11-2; j_gene: TRBJ2-1; len: 16; CDR3nt: TGTGCCAGCAGCTCCAGTGCCGGGACAGTCTACAATGAGCAGTTCTTC; CDR3aa: CASSSSAGTVYNEQFF
d_gene: -; abundance: -; v_gene: TRBV27; j_gene: TRBJ2-5; len: 14; CDR3nt: TGTGCCAGCAGCCTCGTCGGCCCCCAAGAGACCCAGTACTTC; CDR3aa: CASSLVGPQETQYF
d_gene: -; abundance: -; v_gene: TRBV2; j_gene: TRBJ2-2; len: 15; CDR3nt: TGTGCCAGCAGGGCCCTTCAGACCGGCACCGGGGAGCTGTTTTTT; CDR3aa: CASRALQTGTGELFF
d_gene: -; abundance: -; v_gene: TRBV29-1; j_gene: TRBJ2-2; len: 14; CDR3nt: TGCAGCGTTGATTACCCAGGGATCACCGGGGAGCTGTTTTTT; CDR3aa: CSVDYPGITGELFF
d_gene: -; abundance: -; v_gene: TRBV28; j_gene: TRBJ2-1; len: 15; CDR3nt: TGTGCCAGCATCTTAGGTCAGGGCCTATACAATGAGCAGTTCTTC; CDR3aa: CASILGQGLYNEQFF
d_gene: TRBD1; abundance: -; v_gene: TRBV6-1; j_gene: TRBJ2-7; len: 13; CDR3nt: TGTGCCGGGGGGACAGGCGACGCCTACGAGCAGTACTTC; CDR3aa: CAGGTGDAYEQYF
d_gene: TRBD1; abundance: -; v_gene: TRBV6-1; j_gene: TRBJ2-2; len: 16; CDR3nt: TGTGCCAGCAGTGCTCCGGGACAGGGGAGGGGCGGGGAGCTGTTTTTT; CDR3aa: CASSAPGQGRGGELFF
d_gene: TRBD1; abundance: -; v_gene: TRBV6-1; j_gene: TRBJ1-5; len: 14; CDR3nt: TGTGCCAGCAGGACAGGGGGTAGCAATCAGCCCCAGCATTTT; CDR3aa: CASRTGGSNQPQHF
d_gene: -; abundance: once; v_gene: TRBV23-1; j_gene: TRBJ1-3; len: 14; CDR3nt: TGCGCCAGCAGTCGGGGCTGGACTGGAAACACCATATATTTT; CDR3aa: CASSRGWTGNTIYF
d_gene: -; abundance: -; v_gene: TRBV5-1; j_gene: TRBJ1-2; len: 15; CDR3nt: TGCGCCAGCAGCGGGGACGGAGGGGTTTCAGTTGGCTACACCTTC; CDR3aa: CASSGDGGVSVGYTF
d_gene: TRBD1; abundance: -; v_gene: TRBV19; j_gene: TRBJ2-3; len: 13; CDR3nt: TGTGCCAGTAGTTCCCAGGGGGCAGATACGCAGTATTTT; CDR3aa: CASSSQGADTQYF
d_gene: -; abundance: -; v_gene: TRBV7-2; j_gene: TRBJ1-2; len: 14; CDR3nt: TGTGCCAGCAGCCTAAGCCAGGGTTTCTATGGCTACACCTTC; CDR3aa: CASSLSQGFYGYTF
d_gene: TRBD2; abundance: -; v_gene: TRBV7-2; j_gene: TRBJ2-3; len: 19; CDR3nt: TGTGCCAGCAGCTTACAAGGACTAGCGGGGGGCCTTAGCACAGATACGCAGTATTTT; CDR3aa: CASSLQGLAGGLSTDTQYF
d_gene: -; abundance: -; v_gene: TRBV6-6; j_gene: TRBJ1-1; len: 15; CDR3nt: TGTGCCAGCAGTTACCCCGGACGGATGAACACTGAAGCTTTCTTT; CDR3aa: CASSYPGRMNTEAFF
d_gene: TRBD2; abundance: -; v_gene: TRBV5-8; j_gene: TRBJ2-5; len: 15; CDR3nt: TGTGCCAGCAGCTTGGGGGCTAGCGGGGGACAGACCCAGTACTTC; CDR3aa: CASSLGASGGQTQYF
d_gene: -; abundance: -; v_gene: TRBV11-2; j_gene: TRBJ2-3; len: 13; CDR3nt: TGTGCCAGCTCCGGGACAAGCACAGATACGCAGTATTTT; CDR3aa: CASSGTSTDTQYF
d_gene: -; abundance: -; v_gene: TRBV10-3; j_gene: TRBJ1-5; len: 13; CDR3nt: TGTGCCATCACTCAGGATTACAATCAGCCCCAGCATTTT; CDR3aa: CAITQDYNQPQHF
d_gene: -; abundance: -; v_gene: TRBV9; j_gene: TRBJ2-7; len: 12; CDR3nt: TGTGCCAGCAGCCCGGGACCGAGGGAGCAGTACTTC; CDR3aa: CASSPGPREQYF
d_gene: TRBD1; abundance: -; v_gene: TRBV11-2; j_gene: TRBJ2-5; len: 14; CDR3nt: TGTGCCAGCAGCTCAGAGACAGGGCCAGAGACCCAGTACTTC; CDR3aa: CASSSETGPETQYF
d_gene: TRBD2; abundance: -; v_gene: TRBV7-2; j_gene: TRBJ2-1; len: 17; CDR3nt: TGTGCCAGCAGCGAACTGCCTAGCGGGTACTCCTACAATGAGCAGTTCTTC; CDR3aa: CASSELPSGYSYNEQFF
d_gene: -; abundance: -; v_gene: TRBV10-3; j_gene: TRBJ1-3; len: 15; CDR3nt: TGTGCCATCAGAGATGGGGGGTTGGCTGGAAACACCATATATTTT; CDR3aa: CAIRDGGLAGNTIYF
d_gene: TRBD1; abundance: -; v_gene: TRBV30; j_gene: TRBJ1-5; len: 16; CDR3nt: TGTGCCTGGAGTGTACGTAAGGGACAGGGAAATCAGCCCCAGCATTTT; CDR3aa: CAWSVRKGQGNQPQHF